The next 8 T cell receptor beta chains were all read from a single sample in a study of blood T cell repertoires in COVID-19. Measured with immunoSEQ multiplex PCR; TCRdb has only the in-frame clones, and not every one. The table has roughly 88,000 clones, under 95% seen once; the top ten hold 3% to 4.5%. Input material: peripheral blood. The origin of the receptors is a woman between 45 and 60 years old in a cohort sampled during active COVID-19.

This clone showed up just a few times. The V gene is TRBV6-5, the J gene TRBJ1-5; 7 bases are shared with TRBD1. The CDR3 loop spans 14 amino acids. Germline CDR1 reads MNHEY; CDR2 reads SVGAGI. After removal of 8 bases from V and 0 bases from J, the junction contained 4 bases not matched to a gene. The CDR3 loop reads CASAGTDSNQPQHF. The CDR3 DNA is TGTGCCAGCGCCGGGACAGATAGCAATCAGCCCCAGCATTTT.

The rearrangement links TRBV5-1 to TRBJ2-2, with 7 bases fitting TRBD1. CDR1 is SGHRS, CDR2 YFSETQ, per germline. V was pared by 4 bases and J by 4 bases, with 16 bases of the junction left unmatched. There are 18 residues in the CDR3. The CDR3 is CASSPIIPGQTITGELFF. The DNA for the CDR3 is TGCGCCAGCAGCCCTATAATCCCGGGACAGACGATCACCGGGGAGCTGTTTTTT.

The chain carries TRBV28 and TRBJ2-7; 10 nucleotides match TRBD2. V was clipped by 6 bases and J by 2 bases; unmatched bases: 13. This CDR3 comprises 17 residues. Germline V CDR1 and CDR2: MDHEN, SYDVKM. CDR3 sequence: CASSSTLLAGVTYEQYF. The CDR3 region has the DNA TGTGCCAGCAGCAGCACCCTTCTAGCGGGAGTAACCTACGAGCAGTACTTC.

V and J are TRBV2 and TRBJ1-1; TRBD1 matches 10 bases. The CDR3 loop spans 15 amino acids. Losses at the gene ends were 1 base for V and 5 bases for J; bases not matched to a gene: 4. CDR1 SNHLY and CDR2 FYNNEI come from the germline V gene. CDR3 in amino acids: CASSEGQGAVTEAFF. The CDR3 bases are TGTGCCAGCAGTGAAGGACAGGGGGCGGTGACTGAAGCTTTCTTT.

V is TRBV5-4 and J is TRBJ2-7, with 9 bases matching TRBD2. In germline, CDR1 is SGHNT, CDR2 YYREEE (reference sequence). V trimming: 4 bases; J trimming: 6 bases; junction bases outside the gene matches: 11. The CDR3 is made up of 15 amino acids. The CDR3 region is CASSNRGGGAREQYF. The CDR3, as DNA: TGTGCCAGCAGCAACCGGGGCGGGGGGGCCCGCGAGCAGTACTTC.

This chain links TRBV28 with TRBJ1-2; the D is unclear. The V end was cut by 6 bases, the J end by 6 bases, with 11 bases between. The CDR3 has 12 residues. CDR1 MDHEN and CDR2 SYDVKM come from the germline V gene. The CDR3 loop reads CASSHSGDGYTF. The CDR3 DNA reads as TGTGCCAGCAGCCATTCCGGGGATGGCTACACCTTC.

CDR3 nucleotides: TGCGCCAGCAGCTTGGTTTCTGGCGGAAGCACAGATACGCAGTATTTT. This encodes CASSLVSGGSTDTQYF. The chain employs TRBV5-1 and TRBJ2-3; D call uncertain. This CDR3 comprises 16 residues. Trimming pared 0 bases from V and 0 bases from J, leaving 11 bases between. Germline V gene lookup returns CDR1 SGHRS and CDR2 YFSETQ.

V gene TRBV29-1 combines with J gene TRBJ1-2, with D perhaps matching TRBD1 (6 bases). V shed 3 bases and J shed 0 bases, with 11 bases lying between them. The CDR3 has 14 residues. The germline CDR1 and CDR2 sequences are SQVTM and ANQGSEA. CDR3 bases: TGCAGCGTTGACTCAGGGGAAACTAACTATGGCTACACCTTC. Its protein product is CSVDSGETNYGYTF. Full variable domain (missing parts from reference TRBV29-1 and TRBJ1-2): SAVISQKPSRDICQRGTSLTIQCQVDSQVTMMFWYRQQPGQSLTLIATANQGSEATYESGFVIDKFPISRPNLTFSTLTVSNMSPEDSSIYLCSVDSGETNYGYTFGSGTRLTVV.